Listed below are T cell receptor beta chains from one sample, sequenced in a study of regulatory T cells in long-lasting Graves disease. TCRdb redid the calling of the multiplex PCR reads with MiXCR, one entry per CDR3 protein. The repertoire has hundreds of thousands of distinct CDR3 sequences, around 15% of them found once; the top ten carry over 20%. The sample in question was peripheral blood mononuclear cells (PBMCs), obtained at new diagnosis, from a patient treated with antithyroid drugs. All receptors come from a female donor with Graves disease. Both conserved end residues are part of each CDR3. Each record gives: J gene, clone size, V gene, D gene, CDR3 protein, CDR3 DNA. D genes are given only for firm matches. Clone size is not always given. Where it is, it says once, few, many or a class for expanded clones.

TRBJ1-2	NA	TRBV19	NA	CASSIRHGNYGYTF	TGTGCCAGTAGTATTCGGCACGGCAACTATGGCTACACCTTC
TRBJ2-3	many	TRBV6-1	NA	CASSRDPTDTQYF	TGTGCCAGCAGCCGGGACCCCACAGATACGCAGTATTTT
TRBJ2-1	many	TRBV2	TRBD2	CASKAGHEQFF	TGTGCCAGCAAAGCGGGACATGAGCAGTTCTTC
TRBJ1-5	many	TRBV7-9	NA	CASSSSRREVDNQPQHF	TGTGCCAGCAGCTCATCCCGGAGGGAGGTGGATAATCAGCCCCAGCATTTT
TRBJ2-5	many	TRBV20-1	TRBD2	CSARDRLAGEETQYF	TGCAGTGCTAGAGATCGACTAGCGGGGGAAGAGACCCAGTACTTC
TRBJ1-1	many	TRBV11-2	NA	CASSWGATEAFF	TGTGCCAGCAGCTGGGGGGCCACTGAAGCTTTCTTT
TRBJ2-2	NA	TRBV3-2	NA	CASSQGFKGWTGELFF	TGTGCCAGCAGCCAAGGGTTTAAAGGGTGGACCGGGGAGCTGTTTTTT
TRBJ1-1	many	TRBV2	TRBD1	CASSEPGGLSTEAFF	TGTGCCAGCAGTGAACCAGGGGGCTTGTCCACTGAAGCTTTCTTT
TRBJ2-3	many	TRBV7-2	NA	CASSLSRLRPSTDTQYF	TGTGCCAGCAGCTTATCGCGTTTGAGACCTAGCACAGATACGCAGTATTTT
TRBJ2-7	many	TRBV28	NA	CASTGGYEQYF	TGTGCCAGCACGGGCGGCTACGAGCAGTACTTC
TRBJ1-4	NA	TRBV20-1	TRBD1	CSAGGQGGEKLFF	TGCAGTGCGGGTGGGCAGGGGGGTGAAAAACTGTTTTTT
TRBJ1-1	many	TRBV13	TRBD1	CASSTRTGPEAFF	TGTGCCAGCAGCACGAGGACAGGCCCTGAAGCTTTCTTT
TRBJ1-1	NA	TRBV19	NA	CASSPLPDRPSEAFF	TGTGCCAGTAGTCCCTTGCCCGACAGGCCCAGTGAAGCTTTCTTT
TRBJ2-1	many	TRBV27	TRBD2	CASSHPSGVFSYNEQFF	TGTGCCAGCAGTCATCCTAGCGGGGTCTTCTCCTACAATGAGCAGTTCTTC
TRBJ1-2	few	TRBV19	NA	CASSIGMDGYTF	TGTGCCAGTAGTATAGGGATGGACGGCTACACCTTC
TRBJ1-2	few	TRBV4-2	NA	CASSQDAGEYNYGYTF	TGTGCCAGCAGCCAAGATGCGGGGGAATACAACTATGGCTACACCTTC